This entry lists 19 T cell receptor beta chains sequenced from one sample in a study of cytomegalovirus exposure and HLA in healthy donors (dated 2017 in TCRdb). Libraries were built with the immunoSEQ multiplex PCR assay. A mixture of 60 forward primers for TCR Vbeta segments and 13 reverse primers for TCR Jbeta segments was used in the multiplex PCR. TCRdb limited this immuneACCESS table to in-frame rearrangements with V and J called. A share of clones is missing; checked studies link under half to unresolved V genes, and the rest is unexplained. The sample table lists some 170,000 clones, 80% to 90% of them with a count of one. About 7% of the sample rests with the top ten. The material sequenced was PBMCs. The source of these receptors is a woman aged 25 to 39 in good health and CMV-seropositive.

V gene TRBV7-8 combines with J gene TRBJ1-5; tentatively, D is TRBD1 (6 bases). CDR1 SGHVS and CDR2 FQNEAQ come from the germline V gene. This CDR3 contains 17 residues. Between the trimmed V and J ends, which lost 5 bases and 0 bases, there was a span of 17 bases. The CDR3 nucleotides are TGTGCCAGCAGCCCCAGGGGAGGGGCCGGTAGCAATCAGCCCCAGCATTTT. Protein: CASSPRGGAGSNQPQHF.

The rearrangement links TRBV4-1 to TRBJ2-7; unclear D gene. Germline CDR1 is MGHRA and CDR2 is YSYEKL. The CDR3 is 14 residues long. The V gene lost 1 base and the J gene lost 1 base, with 8 bases spanning the gap. The CDR3 sequence is CASSQGVVSYEQYF. In DNA, the CDR3 is TGCGCCAGCAGCCAAGGAGTTGTTTCCTACGAGCAGTACTTC.

The chain carries TRBV5-1 and TRBJ2-7; 7 nucleotides match TRBD2. This CDR3 is 14 amino acids long. The germline gives CDR1 SGHRS, CDR2 YFSETQ. V was clipped by 4 bases and J by 4 bases; unmatched bases: 8. The CDR3 protein is CASSVQGGWYEQYF. The CDR3, as DNA: TGCGCCAGCAGCGTTCAGGGAGGGTGGTACGAGCAGTACTTC. Filled out from reference TRBV5-1 and TRBJ2-7, the complete variable domain reads KAGVTQTPRYLIKTRGQQVTLSCSPISGHRSVSWYQQTPGQGLQFLFEYFSETQRNKGNFPGRFSGRQFSNSRSEMNVSTLELGDSALYLCASSVQGGWYEQYFGPGTRLTVT.

The chain carries TRBV4-3 and TRBJ2-7; maybe TRBD2 (5 bases). Trimming took off 1 base at V and 7 bases at J, with 14 bases between the two ends. This CDR3 has 14 amino acids. CDR1 is LGHNA and CDR2 is YSLEER in the germline V gene. The CDR3 DNA reads as TGCGCCAGCAGCCAAGTCGGATTCCCGGGAGAGCAGTACTTC. Translation gives CASSQVGFPGEQYF.

The V and J genes are TRBV30 and TRBJ1-2; 7 bases are shared with TRBD1. The CDR3 totals 14 residues. The V and J ends lost 3 bases and 5 bases, in that order; junction bases with no gene match: 9. Germline CDR1 GTSNPN, CDR2 SVGIG (reference sequence). CDR3 amino acids: CAWSLGSTGYGYTF. As DNA, the CDR3 is TGTGCCTGGAGCCTAGGGTCGACAGGGTATGGCTACACCTTC.

CDR3 sequence reads: CAWSAGTPPGDTQYF. DNA for the CDR3: TGTGCCTGGAGTGCCGGGACTCCCCCAGGAGATACGCAGTATTTT. The genes are TRBV30 and TRBJ2-3; maybe TRBD2 (6 bases). Germline V CDR1 and CDR2: GTSNPN, SVGIG (reference sequence). This CDR3 spans 15 amino acids. Trimming removed 1 base from V and 5 bases from J, with 16 bases in between.

This rearrangement joins TRBV6-6 to TRBJ1-1, with D perhaps matching TRBD1 (6 bases). V gave up 4 bases and J gave up 5 bases, with 14 bases separating them. This CDR3 contains 14 residues. Germline V lookup: CDR1 MNHNY, CDR2 SVGAGI (reference sequence). CDR3 protein: CASSFRGSGTEAFF. CDR3 coding DNA: TGTGCCAGCAGTTTCAGGGGATCAGGGACTGAAGCTTTCTTT.

This chain uses TRBV9 with TRBJ2-3; D may be TRBD1 (5 bases). The V and J ends lost 5 bases and 1 base respectively, with 14 bases between them. Germline CDR1 is SGDLS and CDR2 is YYNGEE. There are 15 residues in the CDR3. The CDR3 here is CASSDTGAGTDTQYF. For the CDR3, the DNA is TGTGCCAGCAGTGATACAGGAGCTGGCACAGATACGCAGTATTTT.

This chain connects TRBV5-8 to TRBJ2-5; TRBD2 agrees at 8 bases. The germline V gene encodes CDR1 SGHTS and CDR2 YDEGEE. The ends lost 4 bases at V and 4 bases at J; junction bases unmatched: 9. CDR3 length: 15 amino acids. Written as DNA, the CDR3 is TGTGCCAGCAGCCCCTACGGGGGGGAGGGAGAGACCCAGTACTTC. It codes for CASSPYGGEGETQYF.

The V call is TRBV7-7, the J call TRBJ1-2; TRBD1 matches at 9 bases. This CDR3 comprises 16 residues. With V trimmed by 3 bases and J by 5 bases, 10 bases remained unmatched. The germline gives CDR1 SSHAT, CDR2 FNYEAQ (reference sequence). The CDR3 protein is CASSLGTGIPQYGYTF. The CDR3 DNA reads as TGTGCCAGCAGCTTGGGGACAGGGATACCCCAATATGGCTACACCTTC.

This chain links TRBV6-4 with TRBJ1-5; 8 nucleotides match TRBD1. The ends lost 7 bases at V and 5 bases at J; junction bases unmatched: 10. Germline loops: CDR1 MRHNA, CDR2 SNTAGT. The CDR3 sequence is 15 residues long. DNA for the CDR3: TGTGCCAGCATTCACTCAGACAGGGGACATCAGCCCCAGCATTTT. It translates to CASIHSDRGHQPQHF.

The chain links TRBV6-5 to TRBJ1-2, with D possibly TRBD1 on 6 matching bases. V was shortened by 1 base and J by 8 bases, with 14 bases between the two germline ends. This CDR3 comprises 14 residues. The germline V gene has CDR1 MNHEY and CDR2 SVGAGI. CDR3 sequence reads: CASSYLSGQGGYTF. CDR3 sequence (DNA): TGTGCCAGCAGTTACTTGTCGGGACAAGGAGGCTACACCTTC.

The V and J genes are TRBV4-2 and TRBJ2-7, with D tentatively TRBD2 (6 bases). The CDR3 runs to 15 residues. The germline V and J ends were trimmed by 4 bases and 2 bases, with 15 bases remaining between them. Per the germline V gene, CDR1 is LGHNA and CDR2 is YNFKEQ. CDR3 nucleotide sequence: TGTGCCAGCAGCCCTCGGGGTAGCGGAGCCTACGAGCAGTACTTC. Its protein product is CASSPRGSGAYEQYF.

This clone was recorded once. The rearrangement uses TRBV5-1 and TRBJ2-5, with D perhaps matching TRBD1 (5 bases). This CDR3 has 12 amino acids. Germline lookup yields CDR1 SGHRS and CDR2 YFSETQ. V was shortened by 2 bases and J by 3 bases, with 5 bases between the two germline ends. CDR3 loop: CASSLQEETQYF. The CDR3 nucleotides read TGCGCCAGCAGCTTACAGGAAGAGACCCAGTACTTC.

J is TRBJ1-6 and V is TRBV5-1, with TRBD1 as a possible D gene (6 bases). The V and J ends lost 10 bases and 4 bases respectively, with 12 bases between them. The CDR3 is 13 residues long. Germline V gives CDR1 SGHRS, CDR2 YFSETQ. DNA for the CDR3: TGCGCCGGGATCAGGGGTTATAATTCACCCCTCCACTTT. Translation gives CAGIRGYNSPLHF.

DNA for the CDR3: TGTGCCATACTAGCGGGGGCAACCTACGAGCAGTACTTC. As protein: CAILAGATYEQYF. The chain employs TRBV2 and TRBJ2-7, with 11 bases matching TRBD2. This CDR3 has 13 residues. CDR1 is SNHLY and CDR2 is FYNNEI in the germline V gene. V was pared by 10 bases and J by 2 bases, with 4 bases of the junction left unmatched.

This rearrangement joins TRBV5-1 to TRBJ1-3, with D perhaps matching TRBD1 (5 bases). Germline assignment: CDR1 SGHRS and CDR2 YFSETQ. This CDR3 spans 12 amino acids. The V end was cut by 5 bases, the J end by 9 bases, with 12 bases between. CDR3 coding DNA: TGCGCCAGCAGATCAGGGTCCGGCACCATATATTTT. This translates into CASRSGSGTIYF.

The chain couples TRBV5-1 to TRBJ2-3, with 13 bases lining up with TRBD2. V was pared by 2 bases and J by 2 bases, with 8 bases of the junction left unmatched. Germline CDR1 is SGHRS and CDR2 is YFSETQ. The CDR3 extends over 18 amino acids. This CDR3 is CASSFWTSGGSATDTQYF. Here the CDR3 DNA reads TGCGCCAGCAGCTTCTGGACTAGCGGGGGTTCCGCCACAGATACGCAGTATTTT. The variable domain in full, with the rest retrieved from reference TRBV5-1 and TRBJ2-3, is KAGVTQTPRYLIKTRGQQVTLSCSPISGHRSVSWYQQTPGQGLQFLFEYFSETQRNKGNFPGRFSGRQFSNSRSEMNVSTLELGDSALYLCASSFWTSGGSATDTQYFGPGTRLTVL.

The J gene is TRBJ1-1, the V gene TRBV7-8, with D tentatively TRBD1 (6 bases). This CDR3 spans 14 amino acids. Between the trimmed V and J ends, which lost 5 bases and 1 base, there was a span of 11 bases. Germline CDR1 reads SGHVS; CDR2 reads FQNEAQ. CDR3 residues: CASSALTGNTEAFF. Here the CDR3 DNA reads TGTGCCAGCAGCGCCCTGACAGGGAACACTGAAGCTTTCTTT.